The following is a T cell receptor beta chain sequence with its context. What it binds is unknown. Sample barcodes and UMIs were carried by the TCR alpha and TCR beta cDNA libraries that 5'RACE generated with constant-segment primers. TCRdb recomputed calls from the 5' RACE reads with MiXCR, one row per CDR3 protein. Among approximately 190,000 distinct CDR3 sequences listed, about 16% were seen once. The sample comes from a study of T-cell memory formation after mild COVID-19. Study findings and constraints: Later expanders leaned toward CD4+, whereas clones contracting from day 15 to 85 were balanced CD4/CD8. Still unconfirmed is whether the second-wave clones peaking on day 37 recognized SARS-CoV-2. In pre-infection memory, a portion of responding clones appeared, which suggested that cross-reactive memory joined.

The germline V and J ends were trimmed by 0 bases and 0 bases, with 11 bases remaining between them. This CDR3 has 16 amino acids. This clonotype originated in an adult woman who had mild COVID-19 (a few samples of this study predate the infection). Cell type and time point are not known. The chain carries TRBV12-3 or TRBV12-4 and TRBJ2-5; maybe TRBD1 (6 bases). Sequenced sample: PBMCs or a T cell subset sorted from them (not recorded which). Here the CDR3 reads CASSLARGFNQETQYF. CDR3 in DNA: TGTGCCAGCAGTTTAGCCAGGGGTTTTAACCAAGAGACCCAGTACTTC.